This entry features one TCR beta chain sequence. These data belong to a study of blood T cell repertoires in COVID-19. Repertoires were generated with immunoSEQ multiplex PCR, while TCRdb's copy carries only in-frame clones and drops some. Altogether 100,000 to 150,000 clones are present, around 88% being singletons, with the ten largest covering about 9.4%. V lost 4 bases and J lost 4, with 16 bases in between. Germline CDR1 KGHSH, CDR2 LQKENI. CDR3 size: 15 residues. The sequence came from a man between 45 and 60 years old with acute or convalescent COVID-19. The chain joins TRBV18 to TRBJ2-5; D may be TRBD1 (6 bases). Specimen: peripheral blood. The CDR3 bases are TGTGCCAGCTCACTCGGGACACCGAGAGGAGAGACCCAGTACTTC. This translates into CASSLGTPRGETQYF.